The text below deals with one TCR beta chain. This table comes from immunoSEQ multiplex PCR, and its TCRdb copy is limited to in-frame clones, with some not included. The sample shows 50,000 to 75,000 clones, roughly 85% of them seen only once. This entry comes from a study of blood T cell repertoires in COVID-19. CDR3 size: 17 residues. Trimming stripped 5 bases from V and 7 bases from J, with 26 bases between. Per germline, CDR1 SGHAT and CDR2 FQNNGV. The gene calls are TRBV11-2 and TRBJ1-2; possibly TRBD1 for D (5 bases). This TCR was recovered from a man between 60 and 70 years old with acute or convalescent COVID-19. Sequenced material: peripheral blood. The CDR3 nucleotides are TGTGCCAGCAGCACCTGGGGTTCTACGGACAAAGCATCTGGCTACACCTTC. Translated, it gives CASSTWGSTDKASGYTF.